Listed here is a single T cell receptor (beta chain). The CDR3 loop spans 15 amino acids. The data stem from a study of shared clonotypes between healthy human individuals. Generated by immunoSEQ multiplex PCR, the TCRdb table keeps only in-frame clones and is missing some. The sample has roughly 2.6 million clones; about 92% are singletons. The sequence came from a man younger than 35 in good health. Sequencing was done on a sample of naive CD4+ T cells sorted from blood. Subset noted: CD45RA+ positively selected. The V call is TRBV21-1, the J call TRBJ2-2; TRBD2, the table's D call, lacks a check against the DNA. TRBV21-1 is described as a pseudogene. CDR3 sequence (DNA): TGTGCCAGCAGCAACGGGGCGGGAAACACCGGGGAGCTGTTTTTT. Its translation is CASSNGAGNTGELFF.